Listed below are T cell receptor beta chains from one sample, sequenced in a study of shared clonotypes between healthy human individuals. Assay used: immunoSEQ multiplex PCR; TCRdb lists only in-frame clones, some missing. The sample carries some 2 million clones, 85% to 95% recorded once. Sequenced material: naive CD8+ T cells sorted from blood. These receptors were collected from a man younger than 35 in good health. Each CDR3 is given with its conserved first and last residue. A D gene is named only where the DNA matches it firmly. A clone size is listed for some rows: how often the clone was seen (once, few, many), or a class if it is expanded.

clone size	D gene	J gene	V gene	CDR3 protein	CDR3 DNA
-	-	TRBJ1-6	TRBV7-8	CASSPYTGTSEAPLHF	TGTGCCAGCAGCCCTTACACCGGGACCTCCGAAGCACCCCTCCACTTT
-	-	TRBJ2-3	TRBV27	CASSLEPGSFTDTQYF	TGTGCCAGCAGTTTAGAGCCAGGGTCGTTCACAGATACGCAGTATTTT
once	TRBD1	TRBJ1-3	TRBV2	CASRLTPTGDRGNTIYF	TGTGCCAGCAGATTAACGCCTACAGGGGATAGGGGAAACACCATATATTTT
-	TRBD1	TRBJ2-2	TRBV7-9	CASSFAWGQGANTGELFF	TGTGCCAGCAGCTTCGCCTGGGGGCAGGGGGCGAACACCGGGGAGCTGTTTTTT
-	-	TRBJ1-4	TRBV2	CASSLPPGGEEKLFF	TGTGCCAGCAGCCTTCCCCCCGGCGGGGAGGAAAAACTGTTTTTT
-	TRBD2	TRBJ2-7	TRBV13	CASSPRRGGSYEQYF	TGTGCCAGCAGCCCCCGCCGGGGGGGCTCCTACGAGCAGTACTTC
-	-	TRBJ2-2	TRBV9	CASSAHRITGELFF	TGTGCCAGCAGCGCCCACAGGATCACCGGGGAGCTGTTTTTT
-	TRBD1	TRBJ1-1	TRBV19	CASRTGWTEAFF	TGTGCCAGTAGGACAGGGTGGACTGAAGCTTTCTTT
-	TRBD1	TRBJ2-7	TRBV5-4	CASSLDSGTGDYEQYF	TGTGCCAGCAGCTTGGATTCGGGGACAGGGGACTACGAGCAGTACTTC
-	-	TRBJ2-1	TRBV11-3	CASSLDVNYNEQFF	TGTGCCAGCAGCTTAGATGTTAACTACAATGAGCAGTTCTTC
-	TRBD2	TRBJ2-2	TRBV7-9	CASSFPGTSGGTGELFF	TGTGCCAGCAGCTTCCCCGGGACTAGCGGGGGCACCGGGGAGCTGTTTTTT
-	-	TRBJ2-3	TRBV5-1	CASSLVLGLGFSTDTQYF	TGCGCCAGCAGCTTGGTTTTAGGGCTAGGGTTTAGCACAGATACGCAGTATTTT
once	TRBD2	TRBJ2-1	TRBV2	CASSEMRLAGASSYNEQFF	TGTGCCAGCAGTGAAATGCGACTAGCGGGCGCGAGCTCCTACAATGAGCAGTTCTTC
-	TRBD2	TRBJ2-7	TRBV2	CASSEAPGGEGPYEQYF	TGTGCCAGCAGTGAAGCCCCTGGGGGGGAGGGACCCTACGAGCAGTACTTC
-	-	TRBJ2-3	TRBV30	CAWVETSTDTQYF	TGTGCCTGGGTCGAAACTAGCACAGATACGCAGTATTTT
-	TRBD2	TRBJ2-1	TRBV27	CASSSVRLAGVSGEQFF	TGTGCCAGCAGTTCCGTCCGACTAGCGGGAGTTTCTGGTGAGCAGTTCTTC
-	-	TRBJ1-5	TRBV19	CASSLRDYSNQPQHF	TGTGCCAGTAGTCTCCGGGACTATAGCAATCAGCCCCAGCATTTT
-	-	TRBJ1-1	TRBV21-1	CASSNRSRTEAFF	TGTGCCAGCAGCAACAGATCTAGGACTGAAGCTTTCTTT
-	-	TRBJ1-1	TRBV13	CASSFQGMNTEAFF	TGTGCCAGCAGCTTTCAGGGGATGAACACTGAAGCTTTCTTT
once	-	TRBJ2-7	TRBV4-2	CASSPFAEGRYEQYF	TGTGCCAGCAGCCCTTTTGCCGAGGGGCGGTACGAGCAGTACTTC
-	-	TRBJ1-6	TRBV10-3	CAISEGQGNSPLHF	TGTGCCATCAGTGAAGGGCAGGGGAATTCACCCCTCCACTTT
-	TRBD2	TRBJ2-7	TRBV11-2	CASSFGLAGDEQYF	TGTGCCAGCAGCTTTGGACTAGCGGGAGACGAGCAGTACTTC